This T cell receptor beta chain was profiled in a study of blood T cells in healthy people across ages. General observations from the study: PBMCs that were unsorted prevented a conclusive naive versus antigen-experienced comparison. Not knowing donor CMV status may have confounded expanded clonotype changes.

PCR was performed a second time for about 6 to 12 cycles using a sample-barcoded 5' primer and a J-beta primer mix. TCRdb redid the calling of the 5' RACE reads with MiXCR, one entry per CDR3 protein. The data show hundreds of thousands of distinct CDR3 sequences, with roughly half seen just once and roughly 51% held by the top ten. Each donor's blood draw was around 9.1 milliliters of peripheral blood. V was trimmed by 4 bases and J by 5 bases, leaving 15 bases between them. In germline, CDR1 is SGHRS, CDR2 YFSETQ. The CDR3 loop spans 14 amino acids. Comments on this clonotype: Its specificity is not known.

Sequencing was done on a sample of blood. The chain joins TRBV5-1 to TRBJ2-5; possibly TRBD2 for D (5 bases). The receptor's source is a man aged 60 to 75 in good health. The CDR3: CASSPTRGEETQYF. CDR3 coding DNA: TGCGCCAGCAGCCCCACCCGGGGAGAGGAGACCCAGTACTTC. Using reference TRBV5-1 and TRBJ2-5 for the parts outside the CDR3, the full variable domain is KAGVTQTPRYLIKTRGQQVTLSCSPISGHRSVSWYQQTPGQGLQFLFEYFSETQRNKGNFPGRFSGRQFSNSRSEMNVSTLELGDSALYLCASSPTRGEETQYFGPGTRLLVL.